A single sample is the source of the 2 T cell receptor beta chains below, sequenced in a study of blood T cell repertoires in COVID-19. Libraries were prepared by immunoSEQ multiplex PCR; TCRdb keeps only in-frame clonotypes and omits some of them. The sample contains a few hundred thousand clones, around 84% of which appear only once. The sample taken for sequencing was peripheral blood. The receptor source for this set is a woman aged 65 to 85 with active or convalescent COVID-19.

V usage is TRBV11-3 and J usage is TRBJ2-5; 9 bases line up with TRBD1. Germline lookup yields CDR1 SGHNT and CDR2 YENEEA. Trimming removed 5 bases from V and 9 bases from J; junction bases left unmatched: 7. The CDR3 is 13 residues long. The CDR3 region is CASSRGQGRAQYF. CDR3 in DNA: TGTGCCAGCAGCCGCGGACAGGGGAGGGCCCAGTACTTC.

This chain links TRBV12-5 with TRBJ1-1; no firm D call. There are 13 residues in the CDR3. Per germline, CDR1 LGHNT and CDR2 FRNRAP. The V gene lost 1 base and the J gene lost 4 bases, with 7 bases spanning the gap. DNA of the CDR3: TGTGCTAGTGGTTTGGACATCCTCACTGAAGCTTTCTTT. As protein: CASGLDILTEAFF.